What follows are 23 T cell receptor beta chains derived from one specimen sequenced in a study of identical twins. MiXCR was run by TCRdb on the 5' RACE reads, yielding one entry per CDR3 protein. The sample has 1.5 million or so distinct CDR3 sequences; under 35% are singletons. The sample consisted of cord blood. The receptor set was obtained from a newborn girl in good health.

Here the CDR3 DNA reads TGTGCCAGCAACAGGGCCGGGACTGAAGCTTTCTTT. Residues: CASNRAGTEAFF. V usage is TRBV2 and J usage is TRBJ1-1; maybe TRBD1 (6 bases). With 7 bases removed from V and 5 bases from J, the gap between germline ends came to 11 bases. The CDR3 contains 12 residues. Germline CDR1 and CDR2: SNHLY and FYNNEI.

This rearrangement joins TRBV5-1 to TRBJ2-1; the match to TRBD2 covers 9 bases. The DNA end is a closer match to TRBJ2-7, so the J assignment may be wrong. The CDR3 is 13 residues long. Per germline, CDR1 SGHRS and CDR2 YFSETQ. CDR3 region: CASKGTSMYEQYF. The CDR3 nucleotides are TGCGCCAGCAAGGGGACTAGCATGTATGAGCAGTACTTC.

The V call is TRBV15, the J call TRBJ2-5; 9 bases map to TRBD2. V was clipped by 2 bases and J by 11 bases; unmatched bases: 9. From germline, CDR1 is LNHNV and CDR2 YYDKDF (reference sequence). The CDR3 extends over 14 amino acids. This chain's CDR3 is CATSRLAGSLGQYF. CDR3 nucleotides: TGTGCCACCAGCAGACTAGCGGGGTCCCTAGGGCAGTACTTC. Combining the CDR3 with reference TRBV15 and TRBJ2-5 gives the whole variable domain DAMVIQNPRYQVTQFGKPVTLSCSQTLNHNVMYWYQQKSSQAPKLLFHYYDKDFNNEADTPDNFQSRRPNTSFCFLDIRSPGLGDTAMYLCATSRLAGSLGQYFGPGTRLLVL.

This chain uses TRBV29-1 with TRBJ1-2; D perhaps matches TRBD1 (5 bases). CDR1 and CDR2 from the germline V gene are SQVTM and ANQGSEA. Trimming pared 3 bases from V and 4 bases from J, leaving 12 bases between. This CDR3 has 13 residues. CDR3 in amino acids: CSVDQGVGYGYTF. As DNA, the CDR3 is TGCAGCGTTGACCAGGGAGTCGGCTATGGCTACACCTTC.

This clonotype was recorded many times. The chain carries TRBV27 and TRBJ2-3, with D perhaps assigned TRBD1 or TRBD2 (5 bases each). The V end was cut by 1 base, the J end by 3 bases, with 11 bases between. The CDR3 consists of 15 residues. Germline assignment: CDR1 MNHEY and CDR2 SMNVEV (reference sequence). The CDR3 protein is CASSLLGEGTDTQYF. The CDR3 DNA is TGTGCCAGCAGTTTATTGGGTGAGGGGACAGATACGCAGTATTTT.

This clonotype occurred a few times. The chain combines TRBV12-3 or TRBV12-4 with TRBJ1-2; the match to TRBD1 covers 7 bases. J lost 2 bases, V lost 5 bases, and 8 bases had no gene match. CDR3 length equals 15 residues. Here the CDR3 reads CASSLQTGLNYGYTF. The CDR3 region has the DNA TGTGCCAGCAGTCTACAGACAGGGTTAAACTATGGCTACACCTTC.

The chain couples TRBV20-1 to TRBJ2-1; the match to TRBD2 covers 14 bases. The CDR3 spans 20 residues. Germline CDR1 reads DFQATT; CDR2 reads SNEGSKA (reference sequence). The V segment lost 6 bases and the J segment 10 bases; nucleotides outside the gene matches: 26. The CDR3 DNA sequence: TGCAGTGCCGTACGGACGATACTGGGACTAGCGGGAGAAGGGACCTACGAGCAGTTCTTC. Encoded protein: CSAVRTILGLAGEGTYEQFF.

The genes are TRBV12-3 or TRBV12-4 and TRBJ2-1; D is possibly TRBD2 (5 bases). V was pared by 7 bases and J by 5 bases, with 18 bases between. The CDR3 spans 15 residues. The DNA for the CDR3 is TGTGCCAGCACCGAGAAGGGAGTTTTAGACAATGAGCAGTTCTTC. It codes for CASTEKGVLDNEQFF.

This clonotype occurred many times. The rearrangement uses TRBV10-3 and TRBJ2-5; TRBD2 might be the D (5 bases). Germline CDR1 ENHRY, CDR2 SYGVKD. Trimming cost V 3 bases and J 2 bases, with 10 bases left between them. The CDR3 spans 14 residues. The CDR3 here is CAISEPGIQETQYF. DNA for the CDR3: TGTGCCATCAGTGAACCCGGGATTCAAGAGACCCAGTACTTC.

This clonotype was seen a handful of times. The chain is built from TRBV3-1 and TRBJ1-2; 7 bases map to TRBD1. V shed 1 base, J shed 4 bases, and the junction held 6 bases outside the gene matches. Germline-derived CDR1 and CDR2 are LGHDT and YNNKEL (reference sequence). The CDR3 contains 15 residues. DNA for the CDR3: TGTGCCAGCAGCCAAGTGGAAGGGGGCCCCTATGGCTACACCTTC. Encoded protein: CASSQVEGGPYGYTF.

V gene TRBV29-1 combines with J gene TRBJ1-3; no clear D. V lost 4 bases and J 3 bases, leaving 7 bases between the germline ends. The V gene's germline CDR1 is SQVTM and CDR2 ANQGSEA. The CDR3 sequence is 12 residues long. CDR3 in amino acids: CSVVSFGNTIYF. The CDR3 region has the DNA TGCAGCGTTGTCAGTTTTGGAAACACCATATATTTT.

The genes are TRBV12-3 or TRBV12-4 and TRBJ1-1; maybe TRBD1 (6 bases). V lost 6 bases, J lost 10 bases, and 21 bases lay in between. The CDR3 runs to 14 residues. The CDR3 loop is CASSIQGGVSAAFF. The CDR3 region has the DNA TGTGCCAGCAGCATACAGGGAGGTGTCTCTGCAGCTTTCTTT.

With regard to this clonotype: The junction differs from germline at one of its ends, possibly a read error. This chain links TRBV6-1 with TRBJ2-1; TRBD2 aligns across 15 bases. The germline V gene encodes CDR1 MNHNS and CDR2 SASEGT. The length of the CDR3 is 17 residues. CDR3: CASRGLAGGGAYNVQFF. CDR3 DNA: TGTGCCAGCAGGGGACTAGCGGGAGGCGGGGCATACAATGTGCAGTTCTTC.

This clonotype was seen more than once but under ten times. V usage is TRBV20-1 and J usage is TRBJ2-4, with 7 bases that match TRBD2. The J call may be mistaken, given a closer DNA end match to TRBJ2-7. The CDR3 extends over 13 amino acids. Per the germline V gene, CDR1 is DFQATT and CDR2 is SNEGSKA (reference sequence). The CDR3, as DNA: TGCAGTGCTAGGGAGGCGGGAGAGGACGAGCAGTACTTC. This translates into CSAREAGEDEQYF.

This clonotype was counted a few times. The CDR3 loop reads CASSFYPRVALDKQYF. DNA of the CDR3: TGTGCCAGCAGCTTCTATCCCCGGGTAGCGCTGGACAAGCAGTACTTC. The chain links TRBV11-2 to TRBJ2-5, with D perhaps given as TRBD1 or TRBD2 (5 bases each). There are 16 residues in the CDR3. V was pared by 3 bases and J by 11 bases, with 25 bases between. The germline CDR1 and CDR2 sequences are SGHAT and FQNNGV.

V gene TRBV14 combines with J gene TRBJ1-2, with unresolved D. This CDR3 has 12 amino acids. V was cut by 4 bases and J by 4 bases, with 7 bases left in between. Per the germline V gene, CDR1 is SGHDN and CDR2 is FVKESK. For the CDR3, the DNA is TGTGCCAGCAGCCGCGCCCTCTATGGCTACACCTTC. Its protein product is CASSRALYGYTF.

This clonotype was detected a few times. The V and J genes are TRBV27 and TRBJ1-1; possibly TRBD1 for D (6 bases). The CDR3 spans 17 residues. CDR1 is MNHEY and CDR2 is SMNVEV in the germline V gene (reference sequence). V lost 6 bases and J lost 4, with 24 bases in between. CDR3 sequence reads: CASSNYPTGHESTEAFF. Written as DNA, the CDR3 is TGTGCCAGCAGCAATTACCCAACAGGGCATGAAAGCACTGAAGCTTTCTTT.

The rearrangement joins TRBV28 to TRBJ2-3, with TRBD1 matching 7 bases. The V and J ends lost 2 bases and 2 bases, in that order; junction bases with no gene match: 7. The CDR3 sequence is 16 residues long. Germline V lookup: CDR1 MDHEN, CDR2 SYDVKM. The CDR3 DNA is TGTGCCAGCAGTTTACCCCCGACAGGGTTCACAGATACGCAGTATTTT. Translated: CASSLPPTGFTDTQYF.

In nucleotides, the CDR3 is TGTGCCACCGACAGGGGGCTAAGGAATCAGCCCCAGCATTTT. Amino acids: CATDRGLRNQPQHF. V usage is TRBV24-1 and J usage is TRBJ1-5, with 10 bases aligning to TRBD1. Germline CDR1 is KGHDR and CDR2 is SFDVKD. The length of the CDR3 is 14 residues. The J segment lost 4 bases and the V segment lost 9 bases, leaving 5 bases of the junction unmatched.

This clonotype has more than one count but fewer than ten. This sequence joins TRBV27 and TRBJ2-7; D is ambiguous. The V and J ends lost 6 bases and 0 bases respectively, with 15 bases between them. The CDR3 runs 15 residues. Germline-derived CDR1 and CDR2 are MNHEY and SMNVEV (reference sequence). CDR3 in amino acids: CASSPFAVISYEQYF. In DNA, the CDR3 is TGTGCCAGCAGCCCCTTCGCGGTTATCTCCTACGAGCAGTACTTC.

This rearrangement joins TRBV6-5 to TRBJ1-2; no reliable D call. The germline CDR1 and CDR2 sequences are MNHEY and SVGAGI. This CDR3 region has 14 residues. Deletions cut 0 bases from V and 3 bases from J, with 8 bases between. The DNA of the CDR3 is TGTGCCAGCAGTTACTCGGCCGGCTACTATGGCTACACCTTC. It encodes CASSYSAGYYGYTF.

The chain recombines TRBV11-2 with TRBJ1-6, with unresolved D. The CDR3 spans 14 residues. Per the germline V gene, CDR1 is SGHAT and CDR2 is FQNNGV. Trimming took 2 bases from V and 9 from J, leaving 11 bases between them. CDR3 sequence reads: CASSLYHLSSPLHF. Here the CDR3 DNA reads TGTGCCAGCAGCTTATACCATCTAAGTTCACCCCTCCACTTT.

The gene calls are TRBV5-6 and TRBJ2-2; 9 nucleotides match TRBD2. CDR3 size: 15 residues. Unmatched junction bases numbered 5, after V lost 2 bases and J lost 6 bases. Germline V gene sequence: CDR1 SGHDT, CDR2 YYEEEE. For the CDR3, the DNA is TGTGCCAGCAGCTTTTCTTTAGCGGGAGCCGGGGAGCTGTTTTTT. It codes for CASSFSLAGAGELFF.